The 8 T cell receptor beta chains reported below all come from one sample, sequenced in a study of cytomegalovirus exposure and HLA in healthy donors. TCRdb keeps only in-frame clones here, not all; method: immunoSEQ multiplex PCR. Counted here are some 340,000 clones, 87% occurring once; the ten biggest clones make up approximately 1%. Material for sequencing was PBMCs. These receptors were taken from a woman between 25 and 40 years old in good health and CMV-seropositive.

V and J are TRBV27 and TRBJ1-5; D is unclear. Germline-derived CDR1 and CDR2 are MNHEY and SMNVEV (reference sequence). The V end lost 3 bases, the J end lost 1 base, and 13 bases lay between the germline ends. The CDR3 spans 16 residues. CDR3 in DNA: TGTGCCAGCAGTTTTTTCGGCAGCAGGAGCAATCAGCCCCAGCATTTT. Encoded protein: CASSFFGSRSNQPQHF.

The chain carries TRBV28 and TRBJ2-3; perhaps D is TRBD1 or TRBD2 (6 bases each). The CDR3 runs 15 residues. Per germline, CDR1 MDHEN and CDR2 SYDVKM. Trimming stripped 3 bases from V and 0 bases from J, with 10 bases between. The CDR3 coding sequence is TGTGCCAGCAGTTTTCGGGGGCTCAGCACAGATACGCAGTATTTT. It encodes CASSFRGLSTDTQYF.

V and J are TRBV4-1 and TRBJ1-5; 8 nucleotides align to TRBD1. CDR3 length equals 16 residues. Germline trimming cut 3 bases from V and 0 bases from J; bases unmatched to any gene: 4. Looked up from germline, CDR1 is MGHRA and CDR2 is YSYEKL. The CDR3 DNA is TGCGCCAGCAGCCAGGACAGGGTCCATAGCAATCAGCCCCAGCATTTT. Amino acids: CASSQDRVHSNQPQHF.

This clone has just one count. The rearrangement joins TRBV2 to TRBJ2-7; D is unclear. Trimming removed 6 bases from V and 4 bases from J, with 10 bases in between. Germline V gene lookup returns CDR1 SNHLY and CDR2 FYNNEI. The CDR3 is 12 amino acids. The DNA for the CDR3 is TGTGCCAGCAGAGGCGACGGTTACGAGCAGTACTTC. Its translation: CASRGDGYEQYF.

In nucleotides, the CDR3 is TGCGCCAGCCTCAAAGGCATTTTTGAAAAACTGTTTTTT. This encodes CASLKGIFEKLFF. V usage is TRBV5-1 and J usage is TRBJ1-4, with D unclear. Germline V gives CDR1 SGHRS, CDR2 YFSETQ. The CDR3 spans 13 residues. With 7 bases removed from V and 7 bases from J, the gap between germline ends came to 14 bases.

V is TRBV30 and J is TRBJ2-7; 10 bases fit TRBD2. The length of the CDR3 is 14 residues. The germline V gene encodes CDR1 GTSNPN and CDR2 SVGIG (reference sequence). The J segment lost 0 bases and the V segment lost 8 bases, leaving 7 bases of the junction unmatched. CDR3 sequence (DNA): TGTGCCGGCCGCACTAGCGGGAACTCCTACGAGCAGTACTTC. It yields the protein CAGRTSGNSYEQYF. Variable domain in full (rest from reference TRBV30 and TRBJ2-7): SQTIHQWPATLVQPVGSPLSLECTVEGTSNPNLYWYRQAAGRGLQLLFYSVGIGQISSEVPQNLSASRPQDRQFILSSKKLLLSDSGFYLCAGRTSGNSYEQYFGPGTRLTVT.

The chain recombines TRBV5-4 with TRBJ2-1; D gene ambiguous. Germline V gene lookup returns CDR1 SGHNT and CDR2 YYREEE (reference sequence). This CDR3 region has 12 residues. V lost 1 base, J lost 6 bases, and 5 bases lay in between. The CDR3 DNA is TGTGCCAGCAGCTTGATCAGCAATGAGCAGTTCTTC. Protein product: CASSLISNEQFF.

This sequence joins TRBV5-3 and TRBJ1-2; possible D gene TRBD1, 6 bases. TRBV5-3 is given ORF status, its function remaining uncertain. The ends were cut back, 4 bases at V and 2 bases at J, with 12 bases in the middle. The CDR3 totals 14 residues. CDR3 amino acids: CARSLSGTNYGYTF. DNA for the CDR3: TGTGCCAGAAGCCTTTCCGGGACAAACTATGGCTACACCTTC.